This T cell receptor beta chain was captured by sequencing in a study of T cells after yellow fever vaccination. The study, taken as a whole, reports: The secondary response peaked faster, at day 5 versus 15, but was weaker.

From germline, CDR1 is MNHEY and CDR2 SVGEGT. V lost 5 bases, J lost 7 bases, and 11 bases stayed unmatched. The CDR3 runs 15 residues. This clonotype was detected ten times or more. What it binds is unknown. TCRdb independently ran MiXCR on the 5' RACE reads; one entry per CDR3 protein. The data show 250,000 to 350,000 distinct CDR3 sequences, less than 9.5% seen once. This TCR came from a man aged 18 to 30 who received the YFV17D yellow fever vaccine. V gene TRBV6-2 or TRBV6-3 combines with J gene TRBJ2-1; 7 bases align to TRBD2. The material was CD4+ T cells sorted from PBMCs, obtained 5 days after the yellow fever booster vaccination. The CDR3 protein is CASSQPGRVSNEQFF. CDR3 coding DNA: TGTGCCAGCAGTCAACCTGGGAGGGTATCAAATGAGCAGTTCTTC.